The 9 T cell receptor beta chains given below trace back to one sample, sequenced in a study of blood T cell repertoires in COVID-19. Measured with immunoSEQ multiplex PCR; TCRdb has only the in-frame clones, and not every one. The data show 110,000 to 150,000 clones, 78% seen once. The specimen was peripheral blood. The receptors come from a woman aged 55-70 years with acute or convalescent COVID-19.

The rearrangement links TRBV3-1 (or the pseudogene TRBV3-2) to TRBJ2-1; no definite D call. Germline CDR1 LGHDT, CDR2 YNNKEL (reference sequence). Trimming took off 2 bases at V and 8 bases at J, with 7 bases between the two ends. This CDR3 is built from 12 residues. CDR3 loop: CASSQIFDEQFF. The CDR3 DNA is TGTGCCAGCAGCCAAATATTTGATGAGCAGTTCTTC.

This clone was observed a few times. CDR3 in DNA: TGCGCCAGCAGTCAAGGTCTGAGACAGCGACTTACCCACGAGCAGTACTTC. Translating it yields CASSQGLRQRLTHEQYF. The V gene is TRBV23-1, the J gene TRBJ2-7, with a weak D call TRBD1 (5 bases). TRBV23-1 is recorded as an ORF, its role being uncertain. This CDR3 comprises 17 residues. Deletions cut 2 bases from V and 5 bases from J, with 22 bases between.

The rearrangement uses TRBV5-1 and TRBJ2-1, with TRBD2 matching over 7 bases. CDR3 size: 16 residues. V dropped 2 bases and J dropped 0; count of bases not matched to a gene: 5. Germline V lookup: CDR1 SGHRS, CDR2 YFSETQ. CDR3 coding DNA: TGCGCCAGCAGCTTAGTGGGAGGGAACTCCTACAATGAGCAGTTCTTC. This sequence encodes CASSLVGGNSYNEQFF.

The CDR3 here is CASTNNSYEQYF. The CDR3 coding sequence is TGTGCCAGTACCAACAATTCGTACGAGCAGTACTTC. The chain recombines TRBV19 with TRBJ2-7; D gene uncertain. This CDR3 region has 12 residues. Trimming shortened V by 7 bases and J by 4 bases, and 11 bases separated the two germline ends. Germline CDR1 reads LNHDA; CDR2 reads SQIVND (reference sequence).

The chain has TRBV6-5 and TRBJ2-1; 10 bases are shared with TRBD2. The CDR3 totals 15 residues. V gave up 7 bases and J gave up 2 bases; unmatched junction bases: 5. Germline CDR1 is MNHEY and CDR2 is SVGAGI. CDR3 in amino acids: CASMQLAGTYNEQFF. The DNA for the CDR3 is TGTGCCAGCATGCAACTAGCGGGAACCTACAATGAGCAGTTCTTC.

The chain joins TRBV11-2 to TRBJ2-3; no clear D gene. This CDR3 is 15 amino acids long. Germline CDR1 SGHAT, CDR2 FQNNGV. V dropped 6 bases and J dropped 2 bases, with 15 bases sitting between them. CDR3 protein: CASSLVGYLTDTQYF. The CDR3 DNA reads as TGTGCCAGCAGTCTTGTGGGCTATCTCACAGATACGCAGTATTTT.

In this sample, this clone turned up a few times. V is TRBV5-1 and J is TRBJ1-6; D possibly corresponds to TRBD1 (5 bases). CDR3 length equals 14 residues. The ends were cut back, 5 bases at V and 7 bases at J, with 13 bases in the middle. Germline-derived CDR1 and CDR2 are SGHRS and YFSETQ. CDR3 nucleotide sequence: TGCGCCAGCAGTTTTCTGACAGAAAATTCACCCCTCCACTTT. Its protein is CASSFLTENSPLHF.

This sequence joins TRBV30 and TRBJ1-1; D might be TRBD1 (5 bases). The germline V gene has CDR1 GTSNPN and CDR2 SVGIG (reference sequence). This CDR3 contains 13 residues. V was clipped by 4 bases and J by 5 bases, with 14 bases between them. The CDR3 loop reads CAWKLVGDTEAFF. In nucleotides, the CDR3 is TGTGCCTGGAAGCTAGTAGGGGATACTGAAGCTTTCTTT.

This chain links TRBV28 with TRBJ2-2; possibly TRBD2 for D (6 bases). CDR1 and CDR2 from the germline V gene are MDHEN and SYDVKM. V was shortened by 1 base and J by 3 bases, with 12 bases between the two germline ends. The CDR3 is 16 residues long. The CDR3 coding sequence is TGTGCCAGCAGTTTATTAGCACTAGCTCACACCGGGGAGCTGTTTTTT. Amino acids: CASSLLALAHTGELFF.